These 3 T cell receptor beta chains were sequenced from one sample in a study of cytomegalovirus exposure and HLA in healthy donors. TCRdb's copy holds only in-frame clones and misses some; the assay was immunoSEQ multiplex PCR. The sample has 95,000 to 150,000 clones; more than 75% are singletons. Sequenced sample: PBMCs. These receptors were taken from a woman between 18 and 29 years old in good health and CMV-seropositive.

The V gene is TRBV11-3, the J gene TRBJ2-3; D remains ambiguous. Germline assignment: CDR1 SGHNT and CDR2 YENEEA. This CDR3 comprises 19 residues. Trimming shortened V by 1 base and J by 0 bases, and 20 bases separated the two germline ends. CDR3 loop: CASSLGFRFAEKSTDTQYF. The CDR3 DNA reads TGTGCCAGCAGCTTAGGGTTTCGGTTTGCCGAGAAAAGCACAGATACGCAGTATTTT.

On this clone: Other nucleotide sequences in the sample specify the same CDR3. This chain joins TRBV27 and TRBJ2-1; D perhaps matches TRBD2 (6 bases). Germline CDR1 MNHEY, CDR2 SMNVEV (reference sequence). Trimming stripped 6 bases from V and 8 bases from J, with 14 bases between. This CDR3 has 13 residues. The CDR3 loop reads CASSNGEVYEQFF. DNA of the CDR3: TGTGCCAGCAGCAACGGGGAGGTCTATGAGCAGTTCTTC.

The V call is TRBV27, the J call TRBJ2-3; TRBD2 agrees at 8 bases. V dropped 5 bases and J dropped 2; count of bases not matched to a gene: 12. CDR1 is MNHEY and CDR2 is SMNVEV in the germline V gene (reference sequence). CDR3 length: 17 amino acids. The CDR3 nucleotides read TGTGCCAGCAGTCTCTATATAGCGGGGAGGTACACAGATACGCAGTATTTT. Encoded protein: CASSLYIAGRYTDTQYF.